The present TCR beta chain was sequenced within a study of shared clonotypes between healthy human individuals (dated by TCRdb to between 2020 and 2021). With respect to the entire study: A couple of women and three men aged 18 to 49 years were included in the cohort. The study deeply sequenced blood TCR repertoires of about 5 healthy adults to estimate repertoire size and the extent of clonotype sharing between individuals. Per donor, leukapheresis produced somewhere between about 0.9 and 9.5 billion PBMCs. For each donor, three plates each were used for CD4 naive and CD4 memory, two plates were used for CD8 naive, and one plate was used for CD8 memory. Libraries were prepared and TCR repertoires were sequenced by different laboratories using diverse techniques, in order to increase sequencing depth and limit assay-specific biases.

As for this clone: Its recognized antigen is unknown. Base qualities were left out, and no much larger clone turns up one base away.

Points the paper makes about the study in general: The small number of donors limited the genetic and exposure-history diversity represented. Sampling was restricted to blood, and TCR repertoires in tissues likely differ from the TCR repertoires found in blood. Pairwise subsampling led to the expectation that sequencing depth would affect the degree of clonotype sharing among donors. Naive subsets generally had larger estimated clonotype richness than memory subsets did. Across a few donors, approximately 4.6% of naive CD4, approximately 3.6% of naive CD8, about 2.3% of memory CD4, and roughly 0.4% of memory CD8 clonotypes were shared. Rarefaction of sorted-subset datasets indicated incomplete sequencing despite the large sequencing depth. Compared with non-shared clonotypes, clonotypes shared by all four sorted-subset donors had higher generation probabilities.

The donors were healthy, HIV-negative adults with no recently reported acute infections or vaccinations. Every donor was a Caucasian adult residing in Nashville, Tennessee, USA. CD4+ T cells were enriched by magnetic negative selection, after which naive cells were positively selected on CD45RA and the negative fraction was taken as the memory subset. After blood collection by leukapheresis, PBMCs were isolated using Ficoll-Histopaque density gradient centrifugation and then cryopreserved in the vapor phase of liquid nitrogen. Analytical flow cytometry was used to check the purity and quantity of every magnetically sorted T cell population. From each sorted fraction, genomic DNA was isolated and quantified by UV absorbance on a Nanodrop 2000c. Using the deep immunoSEQ assay, multiplex PCR amplified TCR CDR3 regions from genomic DNA. Extracted genomic DNA from each cell subset was spread evenly across all wells of several immunoSEQ 96-well plates, with each plate serving as a replicate. For sorted subsets, 200 ng of genomic DNA, equivalent to about 30,000 T cell genomes, went into each replicate PCR. Purified libraries were quantified with a Qubit 3.0 fluorometer, sized on a Bioanalyzer 2100, and re-quantified with the KAPA Library Quantification kit. Every immunoSEQ 96-well plate was sequenced on a separate single-read 150-cycle Illumina NextSeq 550 flow cell. The original pipeline was this. Because only junctional sequences without quality scores were contained in the immunoSEQ output, filtering matching that applied to full-length reads could not be performed. Sequences were annotated with PyIR, a Python wrapper for IgBLAST v1.9, using IMGT germline references to assign V/J genes and CDR3. Any read was removed if the V/J assignment was weak (E-value above 1e-6), the CDR3 was missing, or the read contained stop codons, out-of-frame junctions, or ambiguous translated residues. V3J clonotypes were defined as sequences sharing an identical inferred V gene, J gene, and CDR3 amino acid sequence. To compute the percentage overlap between repertoires, the number of shared unique clonotypes was divided by the size of the smaller repertoire. Richness of each repertoire was evaluated using RTK rarefaction, the Chao1 estimator, and Recon v2.1 estimates of unobserved clonotypes. OLGA was used to compute generation probabilities for all TCRbeta clonotypes that the gDNA method yielded from four donors. TCRdb provides this immuneACCESS table in a form limited to in-frame rearrangements. Some clones are lacking; in checked studies, under half of them reflect an unresolved V gene, and why the rest are absent is not known. That table supplies the V and J calls and clone size; D and trimming were determined from the DNA. Counted in this sample were some 1 million clones; about 74% of them appeared once. The leading ten clones occupy roughly 1.5% of the sample.

CDR1 and CDR2, per the germline V gene, are SGHRS and YFSETQ. The junction shows trimming of 4 bases on V and 4 bases on J, and the gene matches do not reach 7 bases of it. From its cysteine to its phenylalanine, the CDR3 spans 17 amino acids. Solely the CDR3 DNA is kept, with 51 bases framed from the first base. The chain employs TRBV5-1 and TRBJ2-3, with 15 bases matching TRBD2. The receptor was derived from a man aged 18 to 29 in good health. The sequenced sample consisted of memory CD4+ T cells sorted from blood. The sample's cell subset or site label is to be understood as: CD45RA-negative fraction. The DNA is TGCGCCAGCAGCCCGGGGACTAGCGGGAGGCCCCCAGATACGCAGTATTTT. This gives the protein CASSPGTSGRPPDTQYF. The variable domain in full, with residues beyond the CDR3 obtained from the reference TRBV5-1 and TRBJ2-3 genes, is KAGVTQTPRYLIKTRGQQVTLSCSPISGHRSVSWYQQTPGQGLQFLFEYFSETQRNKGNFPGRFSGRQFSNSRSEMNVSTLELGDSALYLCASSPGTSGRPPDTQYFGPGTRLTVL.